Here is one T cell receptor beta chain with its context. This sample is part of a study of blood T cell repertoires in COVID-19. Whole-study context: In each case, the material was cDNA or gDNA derived from T cells, B-cell-depleted T cells, or PBMCs.

The data were produced by immunoSEQ multiplex PCR, yet TCRdb's version contains in-frame clones alone and is incomplete. This sample has 260,000 or so clones, with 65% to 90% found just once. This TCR came from a woman in her 70s with acute or convalescent COVID-19. Sequencing was carried out using peripheral blood.

CDR3 DNA: TGTGCCAGCAGCTTTCAGGGGCCCTATTCACCCCTCCACTTT. Its protein is CASSFQGPYSPLHF. The chain employs TRBV5-6 and TRBJ1-6, with D perhaps matching TRBD1 (6 bases). The CDR3 length is 14 residues. The germline CDR1 and CDR2 sequences are SGHDT and YYEEEE. Trimming cost V 2 bases and J 8 bases, with 11 bases left between them.